This record looks at one T cell receptor beta chain sequence and its context. This record comes from a study of blood T cell repertoires in COVID-19. Generated by immunoSEQ multiplex PCR, the TCRdb table keeps only in-frame clones and is missing some. The sample yields about 170,000 clones, roughly 84% seen once. Germline V gene data show CDR1 as SGDLS and CDR2 as YYNGEE. The CDR3 length is 15 residues. V lost 8 bases and J 6 bases, leaving 24 bases between the germline ends. Material: peripheral blood. The rearrangement joins TRBV9 to TRBJ2-7; TRBD2 might be the D (5 bases). The TCR sequence derives from a man in his fifties with active or convalescent COVID-19. The CDR3 DNA reads TGTGCCAGAAAAGGGAGTAGACGCGGTCCCTGCGAGCAGTACTTC. This codes for CARKGSRRGPCEQYF.